Shown below are 5 T cell receptor beta chains from a single sample sequenced in a study of shared clonotypes between healthy human individuals. Profiling relied on immunoSEQ multiplex PCR, and the TCRdb table lists in-frame clones only, not all of them. Among approximately 2,300,000 clones, around 90% were seen once, and the ten largest hold about 0.41%. The source material was naive CD4+ T cells from PBMCs. Subset given: CD45RA+ positively selected. These receptors all stem from a man aged 18 to 30 in good health. Some clones in this sample may be carry-over from other donors' samples.

The chain links TRBV2 to TRBJ1-5; the D gene is possibly TRBD1 (6 bases). CDR3 length: 13 residues. Germline assignment: CDR1 SNHLY and CDR2 FYNNEI. Trimming pared 7 bases from V and 11 bases from J, leaving 18 bases between. The CDR3 nucleotides are TGTGCCAGCACCGAGGGGGTCACGCAGGCCCAGCATTTT. Amino acid sequence: CASTEGVTQAQHF.

This clone came up once. The chain combines TRBV19 with TRBJ2-7, with D tentatively TRBD2 (6 bases). Per germline, CDR1 LNHDA and CDR2 SQIVND (reference sequence). Trimming shortened V by 5 bases and J by 0 bases, and 17 bases separated the two germline ends. The CDR3 has 16 residues. The CDR3 sequence is CASSLRGRGSSYEQYF. Here the CDR3 DNA reads TGTGCCAGTAGTCTCCGCGGGCGGGGCTCCTCCTACGAGCAGTACTTC.

This chain uses TRBV7-9 with TRBJ1-6, with D unresolved. Germline V lookup: CDR1 SEHNR, CDR2 FQNEAQ (reference sequence). V lost 4 bases to trimming and J lost 5 bases, with 9 bases between them. The CDR3 is 14 amino acids. The CDR3 coding sequence is TGTGCCAGCAGCTGGCGGGCGGATAATTCACCCCTCCACTTT. It translates to CASSWRADNSPLHF.

The rearrangement uses TRBV6-1 and TRBJ2-7; TRBD1 is a possible D gene (5 bases). The V gene's germline CDR1 is MNHNS and CDR2 SASEGT. This CDR3 has 14 amino acids. V was trimmed by 6 bases and J by 2 bases, leaving 14 bases between them. CDR3 nucleotides: TGTGCCAGCAGAAAAGTGGGGCGGCCCTACGAGCAGTACTTC. Translating it yields CASRKVGRPYEQYF.

The chain employs TRBV10-2 and TRBJ1-6, with D unclear. The germline CDR1 and CDR2 sequences are WSHSY and SAAADI. Between the trimmed V and J ends, which lost 2 bases and 0 bases, there was a span of 5 bases. The length of the CDR3 is 15 residues. The CDR3 reads CASSERSSYNSPLHF. The CDR3 nucleotides read TGCGCCAGCAGTGAGCGGAGCTCCTATAATTCACCCCTCCACTTT.